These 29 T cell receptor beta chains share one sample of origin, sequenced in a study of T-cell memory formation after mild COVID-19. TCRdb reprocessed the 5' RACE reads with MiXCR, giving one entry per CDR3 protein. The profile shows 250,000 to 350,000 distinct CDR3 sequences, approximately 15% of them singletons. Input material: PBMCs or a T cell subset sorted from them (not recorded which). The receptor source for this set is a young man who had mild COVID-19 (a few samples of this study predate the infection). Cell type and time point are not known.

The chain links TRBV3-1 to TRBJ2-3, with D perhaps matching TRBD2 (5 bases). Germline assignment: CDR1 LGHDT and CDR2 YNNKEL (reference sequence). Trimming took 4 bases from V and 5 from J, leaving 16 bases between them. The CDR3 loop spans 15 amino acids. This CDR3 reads CASSPVSIRGDTQYF. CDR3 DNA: TGTGCCAGCAGCCCTGTTTCGATCCGGGGAGATACGCAGTATTTT.

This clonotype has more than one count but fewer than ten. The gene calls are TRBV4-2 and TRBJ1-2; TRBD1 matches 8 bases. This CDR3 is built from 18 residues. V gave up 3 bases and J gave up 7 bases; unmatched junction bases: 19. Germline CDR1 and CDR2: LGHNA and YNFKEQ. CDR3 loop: CASSQQLQGVRTPGGYTF. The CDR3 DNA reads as TGTGCCAGCAGCCAGCAGCTACAGGGGGTTCGGACGCCCGGTGGCTACACCTTC.

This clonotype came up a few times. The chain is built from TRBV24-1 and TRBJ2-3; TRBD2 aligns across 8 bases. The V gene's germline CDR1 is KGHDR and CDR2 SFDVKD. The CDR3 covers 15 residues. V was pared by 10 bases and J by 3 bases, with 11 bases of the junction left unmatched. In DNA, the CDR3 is TGTGCCACGGCGGCGGGGGGCGGGGGAACAGATACGCAGTATTTT. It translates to CATAAGGGGTDTQYF.

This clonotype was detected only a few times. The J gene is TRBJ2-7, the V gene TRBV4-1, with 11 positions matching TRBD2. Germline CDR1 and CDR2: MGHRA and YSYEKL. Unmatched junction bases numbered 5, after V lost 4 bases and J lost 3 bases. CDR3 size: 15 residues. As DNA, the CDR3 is TGCGCCAGCAGCCCTACCCTAGCGGGGGGCTACGAGCAGTACTTC. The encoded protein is CASSPTLAGGYEQYF.

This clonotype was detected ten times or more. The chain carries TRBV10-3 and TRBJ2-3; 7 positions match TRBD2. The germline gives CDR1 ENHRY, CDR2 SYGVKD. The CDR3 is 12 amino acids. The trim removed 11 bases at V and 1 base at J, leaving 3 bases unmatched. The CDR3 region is CAGGGRTDTQYF. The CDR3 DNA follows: TGTGCCGGGGGGGGACGCACAGATACGCAGTATTTT.

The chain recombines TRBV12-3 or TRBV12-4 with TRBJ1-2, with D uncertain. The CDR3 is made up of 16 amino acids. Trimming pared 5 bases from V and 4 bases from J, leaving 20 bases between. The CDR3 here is CASSPTELRSVYGYTF. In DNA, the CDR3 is TGTGCCAGCAGTCCCACCGAACTAAGGAGTGTCTATGGCTACACCTTC.

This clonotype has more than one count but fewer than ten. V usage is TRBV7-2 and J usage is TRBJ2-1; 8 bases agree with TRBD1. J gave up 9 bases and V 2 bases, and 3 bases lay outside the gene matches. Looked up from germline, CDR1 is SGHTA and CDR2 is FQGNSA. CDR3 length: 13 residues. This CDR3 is CASSLPQGAEQFF. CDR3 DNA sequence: TGTGCCAGCAGCTTACCCCAGGGGGCTGAGCAGTTCTTC.

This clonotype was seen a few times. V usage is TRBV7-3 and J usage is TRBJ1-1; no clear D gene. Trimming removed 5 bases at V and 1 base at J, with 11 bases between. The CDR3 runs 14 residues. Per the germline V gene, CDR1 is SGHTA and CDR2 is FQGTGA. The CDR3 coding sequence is TGTGCCAGCAGCCCAGACAAGTCGAACACTGAAGCTTTCTTT. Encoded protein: CASSPDKSNTEAFF.

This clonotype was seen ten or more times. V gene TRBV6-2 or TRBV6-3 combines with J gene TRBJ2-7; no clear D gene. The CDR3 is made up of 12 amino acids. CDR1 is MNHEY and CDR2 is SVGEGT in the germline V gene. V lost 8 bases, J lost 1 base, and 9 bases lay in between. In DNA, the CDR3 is TGTGCCAGCTCGATCTCGTCCTACGAGCAGTACTTC. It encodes CASSISSYEQYF.

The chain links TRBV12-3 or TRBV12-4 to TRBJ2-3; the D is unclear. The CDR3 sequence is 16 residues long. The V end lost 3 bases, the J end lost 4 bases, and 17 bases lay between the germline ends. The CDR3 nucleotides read TGTGCCAGCAGTTTCGTCCCCTTCAGTTCCGCAGATACGCAGTATTTT. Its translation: CASSFVPFSSADTQYF.

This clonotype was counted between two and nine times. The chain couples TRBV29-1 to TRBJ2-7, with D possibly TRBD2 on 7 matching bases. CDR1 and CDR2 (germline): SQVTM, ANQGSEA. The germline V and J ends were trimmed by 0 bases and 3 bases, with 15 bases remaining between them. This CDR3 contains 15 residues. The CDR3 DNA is TGCAGCGTTGAAGAGTATCGGGGGGCCCTCTACGAGCAGTACGTC. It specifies CSVEEYRGALYEQYV.

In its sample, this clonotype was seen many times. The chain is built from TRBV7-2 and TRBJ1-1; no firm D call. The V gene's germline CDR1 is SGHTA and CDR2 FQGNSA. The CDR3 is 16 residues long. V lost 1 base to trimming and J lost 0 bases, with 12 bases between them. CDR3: CASSLGGLLLNTEAFF. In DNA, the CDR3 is TGTGCCAGCAGCTTAGGAGGACTCCTCTTGAACACTGAAGCTTTCTTT.

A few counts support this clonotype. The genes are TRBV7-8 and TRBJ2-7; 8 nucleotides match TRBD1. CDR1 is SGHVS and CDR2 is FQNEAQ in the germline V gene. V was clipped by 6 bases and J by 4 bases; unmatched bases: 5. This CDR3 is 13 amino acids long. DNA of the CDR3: TGTGCCAGCAGGCACAGGGGGAGATACGAGCAGTACTTC. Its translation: CASRHRGRYEQYF.

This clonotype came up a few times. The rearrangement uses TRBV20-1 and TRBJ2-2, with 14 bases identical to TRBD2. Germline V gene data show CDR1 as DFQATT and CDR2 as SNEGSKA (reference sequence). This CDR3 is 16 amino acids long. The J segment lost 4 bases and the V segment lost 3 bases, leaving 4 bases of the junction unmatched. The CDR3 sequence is CSARTSGGAVTGELFF. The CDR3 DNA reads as TGCAGTGCTAGGACTAGCGGGGGGGCGGTCACCGGGGAGCTGTTTTTT.

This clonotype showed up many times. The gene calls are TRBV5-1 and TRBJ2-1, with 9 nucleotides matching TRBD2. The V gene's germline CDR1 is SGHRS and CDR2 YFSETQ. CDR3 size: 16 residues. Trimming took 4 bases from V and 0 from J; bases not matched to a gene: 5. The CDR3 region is CASSDSGGSSYNEQFF. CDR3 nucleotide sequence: TGCGCCAGCAGCGATAGCGGGGGCAGCTCCTACAATGAGCAGTTCTTC.

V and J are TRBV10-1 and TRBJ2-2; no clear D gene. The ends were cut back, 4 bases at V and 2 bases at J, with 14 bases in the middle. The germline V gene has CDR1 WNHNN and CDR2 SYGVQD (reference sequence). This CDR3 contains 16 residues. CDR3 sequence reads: CASSATLDLNTGELFF. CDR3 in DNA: TGCGCCAGCAGTGCCACACTGGACCTAAACACCGGGGAGCTGTTTTTT.

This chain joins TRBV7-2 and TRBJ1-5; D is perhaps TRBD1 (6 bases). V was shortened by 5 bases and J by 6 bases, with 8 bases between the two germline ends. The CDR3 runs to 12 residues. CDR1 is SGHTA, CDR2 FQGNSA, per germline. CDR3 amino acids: CASSHRVQPQHF. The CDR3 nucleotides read TGTGCCAGCAGCCACAGGGTTCAGCCCCAGCATTTT.

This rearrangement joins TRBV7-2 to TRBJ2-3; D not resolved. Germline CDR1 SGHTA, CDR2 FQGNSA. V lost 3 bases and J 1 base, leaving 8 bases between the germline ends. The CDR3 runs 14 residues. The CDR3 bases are TGTGCCAGCAGCTTTGTGTGGGGCACAGATACGCAGTATTTT. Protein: CASSFVWGTDTQYF.

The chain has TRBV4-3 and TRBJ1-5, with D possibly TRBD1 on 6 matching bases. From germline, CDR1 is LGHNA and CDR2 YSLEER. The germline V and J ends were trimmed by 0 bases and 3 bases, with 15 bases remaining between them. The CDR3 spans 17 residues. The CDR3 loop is CASSQDHSRTDNQPQHF. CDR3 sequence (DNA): TGCGCCAGCAGCCAAGATCATTCCCGGACAGACAATCAGCCCCAGCATTTT.

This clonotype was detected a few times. The CDR3 protein is CASQLAGIEQYF. The CDR3 nucleotides are TGTGCCAGCCAACTAGCGGGGATCGAGCAGTACTTC. The V and J genes are TRBV10-3 and TRBJ2-7, with TRBD2 identical over 10 bases. The CDR3 consists of 12 residues. Looked up from germline, CDR1 is ENHRY and CDR2 is SYGVKD. J was trimmed by 6 bases and V by 10 bases; bases with no gene match: 6.

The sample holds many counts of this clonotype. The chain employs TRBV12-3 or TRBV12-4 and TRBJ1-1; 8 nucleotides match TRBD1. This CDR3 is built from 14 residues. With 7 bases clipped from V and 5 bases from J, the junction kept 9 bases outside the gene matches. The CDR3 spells CASTSTGVRTEAFF. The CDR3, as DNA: TGTGCCAGCACTTCGACAGGGGTAAGAACTGAAGCTTTCTTT.

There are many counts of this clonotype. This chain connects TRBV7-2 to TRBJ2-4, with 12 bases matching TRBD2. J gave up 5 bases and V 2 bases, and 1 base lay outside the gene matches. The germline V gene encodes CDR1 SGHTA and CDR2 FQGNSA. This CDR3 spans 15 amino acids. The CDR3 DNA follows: TGTGCCAGCAGCTTAACTAGCGGGGGGCAAAACATTCAGTACTTC. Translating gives CASSLTSGGQNIQYF.

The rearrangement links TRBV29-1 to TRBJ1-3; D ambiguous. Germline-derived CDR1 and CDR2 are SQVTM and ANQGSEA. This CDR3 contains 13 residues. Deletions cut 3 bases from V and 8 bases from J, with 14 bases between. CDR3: CSVDGGLRDTIYF. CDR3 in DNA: TGCAGCGTTGACGGCGGATTGAGGGACACCATATATTTT.

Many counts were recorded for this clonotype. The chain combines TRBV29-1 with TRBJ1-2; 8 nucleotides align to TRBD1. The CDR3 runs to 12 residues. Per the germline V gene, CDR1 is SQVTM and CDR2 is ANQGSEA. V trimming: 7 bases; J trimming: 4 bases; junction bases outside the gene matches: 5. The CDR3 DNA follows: TGCAGCGCTGGACAGGGCAGCTATGGCTACACCTTC. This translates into CSAGQGSYGYTF.

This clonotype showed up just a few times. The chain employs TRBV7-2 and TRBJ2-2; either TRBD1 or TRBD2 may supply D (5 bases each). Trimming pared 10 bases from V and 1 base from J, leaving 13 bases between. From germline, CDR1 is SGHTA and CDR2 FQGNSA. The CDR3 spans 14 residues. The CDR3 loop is CAMGVRVNTGELFF. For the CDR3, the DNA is TGTGCCATGGGGGTCCGAGTGAACACCGGGGAGCTGTTTTTT.

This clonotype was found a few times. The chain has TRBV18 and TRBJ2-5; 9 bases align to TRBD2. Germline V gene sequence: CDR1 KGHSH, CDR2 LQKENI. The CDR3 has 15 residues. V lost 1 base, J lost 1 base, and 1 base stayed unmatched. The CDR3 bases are TGTGCCAGCTCACCACGCGGGGGGGTCCAAGAGACCCAGTACTTC. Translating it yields CASSPRGGVQETQYF.

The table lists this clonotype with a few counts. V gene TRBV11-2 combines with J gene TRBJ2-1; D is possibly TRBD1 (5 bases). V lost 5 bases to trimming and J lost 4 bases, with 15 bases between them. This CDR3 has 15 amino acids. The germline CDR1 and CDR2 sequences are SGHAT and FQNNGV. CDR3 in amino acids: CASSPVRGGYNEQFF. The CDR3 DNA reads TGTGCCAGCAGCCCAGTTAGGGGCGGATACAATGAGCAGTTCTTC.

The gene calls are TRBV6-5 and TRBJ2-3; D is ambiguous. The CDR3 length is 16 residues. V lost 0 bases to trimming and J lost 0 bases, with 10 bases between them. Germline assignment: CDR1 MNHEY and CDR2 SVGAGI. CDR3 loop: CASSYSGETSTDTQYF. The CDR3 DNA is TGTGCCAGCAGTTACTCTGGAGAAACTAGCACAGATACGCAGTATTTT.

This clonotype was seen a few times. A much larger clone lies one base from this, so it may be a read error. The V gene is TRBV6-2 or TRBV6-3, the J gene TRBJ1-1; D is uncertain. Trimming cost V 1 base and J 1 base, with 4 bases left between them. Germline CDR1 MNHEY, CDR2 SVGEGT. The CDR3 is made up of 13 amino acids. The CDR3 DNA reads TGTGCCAGCAGTTACTGGGGGAACACTGAAGCTTTCTTT. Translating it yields CASSYWGNTEAFF.